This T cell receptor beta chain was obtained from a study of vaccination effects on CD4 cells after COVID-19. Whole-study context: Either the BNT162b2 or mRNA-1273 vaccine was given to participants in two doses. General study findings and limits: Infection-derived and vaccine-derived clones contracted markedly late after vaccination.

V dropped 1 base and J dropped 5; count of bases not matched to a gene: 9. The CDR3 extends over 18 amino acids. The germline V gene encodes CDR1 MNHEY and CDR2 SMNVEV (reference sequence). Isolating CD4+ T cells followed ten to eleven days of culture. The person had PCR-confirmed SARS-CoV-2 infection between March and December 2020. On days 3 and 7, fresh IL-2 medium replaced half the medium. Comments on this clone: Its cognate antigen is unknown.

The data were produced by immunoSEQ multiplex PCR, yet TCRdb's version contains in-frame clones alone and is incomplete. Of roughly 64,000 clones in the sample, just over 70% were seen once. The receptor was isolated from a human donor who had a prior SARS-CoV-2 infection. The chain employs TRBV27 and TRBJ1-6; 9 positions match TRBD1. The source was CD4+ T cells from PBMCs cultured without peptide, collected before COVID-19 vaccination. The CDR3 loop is CASSLYGDRAGNNSPLHF. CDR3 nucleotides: TGTGCCAGCAGTTTATATGGGGACAGGGCCGGGAATAATTCACCCCTCCACTTT.